This T cell receptor beta chain was captured by sequencing in a study of a mutant IDH1 vaccine in newly diagnosed glioma (dated by TCRdb to 2020 to 2023). For the wider study: Vaccination was initiated 4-6 weeks after radiotherapy alone, or concurrently with temozolomide cycles in the chemotherapy-containing groups. Of the approximately 30 treated patients, about 60% were male and approximately 40% were female, and the mean age was approximately 39 years. Before enrollment, patients had received standard therapy of radiotherapy alone, temozolomide alone, or radiochemotherapy with temozolomide; most received the combination. Visit V12 was the week-35 safety follow-up and visit V13 was the week-47 end of study. Six visits were used for peripheral blood collection: V03 (baseline), V05, V07, V10, V12 and V13. For exploratory analyses, roughly 25 treated patients had longitudinal TCRB deep sequencing done wherever samples were available.

About this clone itself: The antigen it binds to is not known. Per-nucleotide qualities are absent, and no much larger clonotype sits a single base away.

Per the publication, the time point label means: week 47, end of study. Each vaccine dose was 300 ug of a 20-mer mutant IDH1 peptide in Montanide, given subcutaneously with topical imiquimod. Across visits V03 through V10, patients got a total of eight vaccinations, given in weeks 1, 3, 5, 7, 11, 15, 19 and 23. All donors had newly diagnosed IDH1-mutant astrocytomas of WHO grade 3 or 4 that showed loss of nuclear ATRX. The samples were drawn from NOA16, a multicentre, single-arm, open-label phase I trial in Germany that tested a mutant IDH1 peptide vaccine in humans for the first time. Genomic DNA for TCRB sequencing was extracted from EDTA blood using the DNeasy Blood and Tissue Kit. The library was obtained by the immunoSEQ multiplex PCR assay. Rearranged TCR beta chain sequences were amplified using the hsTCRB Kit according to the manufacturer's protocol. An Illumina MiSeq was used to sequence the TCRB libraries. The study's own analysis went as follows. The proprietary platform of the kit vendor was used for demultiplexing, trimming and gene mapping. Sourced from immuneACCESS, this table was stored by TCRdb with only in-frame sequences that have V and J called. A share of the clones is absent; for the studies checked, an unresolved V gene accounts for under half, and the remainder has no known explanation. That table furnishes V, J and clone size, whereas the DNA furnished D and trimming. This sample comprises tens of thousands of clones, 83% of them detected only once. More than 3% of the sample comes from the top ten.

What the study reported, not specific to this receptor: Pseudoprogression seemed to be unrelated to changes in the top peripheral T cell clonotypes found by TCRB sequencing. PBMC samples for TCRB deep sequencing were selected based on availability. The authors noted that analyses of patient blood samples could not be reproduced because of sample limitations. Immune responses induced by the vaccine were seen in roughly 95% of patients across multiple MHC alleles.

In the germline V gene (reference sequence), CDR1 corresponds to MNHNY and CDR2 to SVGAGI. V ends up 4 bases short and J 6 bases short, with an unmatched junction base count of 5. Measured from the cysteine to the phenylalanine, the CDR3 is 15 residues long. The read is trimmed to its CDR3 DNA, 45 bases read in frame from base 1. The chain is made from TRBV6-6 and TRBJ1-6; TRBD1 fits 8 bases in the junction. The clonotype originates from a woman in her fifties or sixties with glioma. This material consisted of PBMCs, taken from a glioma patient whose treatment included an IDH1 peptide vaccine. The nucleotide sequence reads as follows: TGTGCCAGCAGTTTCGGACAGGGAGGTAATTCACCCCTCCACTTT. Protein translation: CASSFGQGGNSPLHF.